One sample yielded the 10 T cell receptor beta chains listed below, sequenced in a study of blood T cell repertoires in COVID-19. The assay was immunoSEQ multiplex PCR, and TCRdb's table has in-frame clones only and misses some. The profile shows roughly 180,000 clones, approximately 86% of them singletons. Sequenced input: peripheral blood. These receptor sequences come from a woman in her twenties or thirties with active or convalescent COVID-19.

CDR3 amino acids: CASSEQGSSYEQYF. In nucleotides, the CDR3 is TGCGCCAGCAGCGAACAGGGGAGCTCCTACGAGCAGTACTTC. J is TRBJ2-7 and V is TRBV5-1; 7 bases match TRBD1. The germline gives CDR1 SGHRS, CDR2 YFSETQ. The CDR3 length is 14 residues. The V gene end was trimmed by 4 bases and the J gene end by 0 bases; junction bases not matched to a gene: 4.

The V gene is TRBV6-2 or TRBV6-3, the J gene TRBJ1-1; perhaps TRBD1 as D (5 bases). From germline, CDR1 is MNHEY and CDR2 SVGEGT. The CDR3 spans 15 residues. V lost 0 bases and J 4 bases, leaving 12 bases between the germline ends. This CDR3 is CASSYSRFGATEAFF. CDR3 in DNA: TGTGCCAGCAGTTACTCGAGATTTGGGGCCACTGAAGCTTTCTTT.

Comment on this clone: Mismatch with germline at one junction end may stem from a read error. The gene calls are TRBV7-7 and TRBJ2-5; 11 bases fit TRBD1. The CDR3 contains 15 residues. Germline lookup yields CDR1 SSHAT and CDR2 FNYEAQ (reference sequence). CDR3 DNA: TGTGCTAGCAGCTTCGGACAGGGGGCCGGAGAGACCCAGTACTTC. It specifies CASSFGQGAGETQYF.

V usage is TRBV6-4 and J usage is TRBJ2-7, with D unclear. Germline V lookup: CDR1 MRHNA, CDR2 SNTAGT. V was shortened by 3 bases and J by 7 bases, with 13 bases between the two germline ends. The CDR3 has 13 residues. In DNA form, the CDR3 reads TGTGCCAGCAGTGAATCCCCCCGAGCTGAGCAGTACTTC. Residues: CASSESPRAEQYF.

The rearrangement joins TRBV28 to TRBJ1-4; no clear D gene. V dropped 3 bases and J dropped 5 bases, with 7 bases sitting between them. CDR1 and CDR2 (germline): MDHEN, SYDVKM. The length of the CDR3 is 13 residues. For the CDR3, the DNA is TGTGCCAGCAGTTTGACTTACAATGAAAAACTGTTTTTT. Translated, it gives CASSLTYNEKLFF.

The J gene is TRBJ2-3, the V gene TRBV7-9, with 7 bases aligning to TRBD1. Unmatched junction bases numbered 1, after V lost 3 bases and J lost 7 bases. The CDR3 runs 12 residues. Looked up from germline, CDR1 is SEHNR and CDR2 is FQNEAQ (reference sequence). The CDR3 region is CASSLTGNTQYF. Here the CDR3 DNA reads TGTGCCAGCAGCTTGACAGGGAATACGCAGTATTTT.

V is TRBV30 and J is TRBJ1-6, with 12 bases identical to TRBD1. CDR1 and CDR2 from the germline V gene are GTSNPN and SVGIG (reference sequence). This CDR3 is 15 amino acids long. Unmatched junction bases numbered 4, after V lost 3 bases and J lost 7 bases. The DNA of the CDR3 is TGTGCCTGGAGGGGACAGGGGGCTCAGAATTCACCCCTCCACTTT. The encoded protein is CAWRGQGAQNSPLHF.

The rearrangement links TRBV7-9 to TRBJ2-7, with D unresolved. Looked up from germline, CDR1 is SEHNR and CDR2 is FQNEAQ (reference sequence). The CDR3 length is 11 residues. V lost 3 bases and J 2 bases, leaving 2 bases between the germline ends. The CDR3 reads CASSFTYEQYF. Here the CDR3 DNA reads TGTGCCAGCAGCTTTACCTACGAGCAGTACTTC.

The chain combines TRBV6-5 with TRBJ1-1; tentatively, D is TRBD1 (6 bases). The germline gives CDR1 MNHEY, CDR2 SVGAGI. V was clipped by 10 bases and J by 3 bases, with 12 bases between them. The CDR3 runs 12 residues. The CDR3 spells CATKQGHTEAFF. The CDR3 nucleotides are TGTGCCACTAAACAGGGCCACACTGAAGCTTTCTTT.

This rearrangement joins TRBV6-1 to TRBJ1-1, with no clear D. Trimming shortened V by 1 base and J by 8 bases, and 5 bases separated the two germline ends. CDR1 is MNHNS, CDR2 SASEGT, per germline. This CDR3 region has 11 residues. The DNA for the CDR3 is TGTGCCAGCAGTGAAGGCCGGGAAGCTTTCTTT. Amino acids: CASSEGREAFF.